Sequencing of this T cell receptor (beta chain) was carried out in a study of T cells in Graves' hyperthyroidism and ophthalmopathy. No progression to ophthalmopathy during 18 months of follow-up defined stable disease. The study excluded patients with uncontrolled infection, other autoimmune disease, pregnancy or lactation. Orbital computed tomography and thyroid ultrasound, together with serum TRAb and thyroxine and clinical symptoms, were used for diagnoses. The CDR3 length is 13 residues. V lost 5 bases and J 6 bases, leaving 10 bases between the germline ends. Germline-derived CDR1 and CDR2 are SGHVS and FQNEAQ. This clonotype has a count of ten or more. Its antigen is unidentified. Researchers took RNA transcripts and amplified the TCR beta CDR3 regions from them. The TCR CDR3 first-round RT-PCR relied on the HTBI primer set. TCRdb recomputed calls from the multiplex PCR reads with MiXCR, one row per CDR3 protein. The data contain hundreds of thousands of distinct CDR3 sequences, 15% to 20% of them seen just once; the ten biggest clones take up less than 4.5%.

Findings and caveats of the study: Ophthalmopathy was separated from stable hyperthyroidism by a 13 V-J model.

This TCR derives from a woman younger than 45 with Graves' hyperthyroidism. V is TRBV7-8 and J is TRBJ2-2; D is possibly TRBD1 or TRBD2 (5 bases each). Source material: blood. The DNA for the CDR3 is TGTGCCAGCAGCCCCCGGGGCGCCGGGGAGCTGTTTTTT. As protein: CASSPRGAGELFF.